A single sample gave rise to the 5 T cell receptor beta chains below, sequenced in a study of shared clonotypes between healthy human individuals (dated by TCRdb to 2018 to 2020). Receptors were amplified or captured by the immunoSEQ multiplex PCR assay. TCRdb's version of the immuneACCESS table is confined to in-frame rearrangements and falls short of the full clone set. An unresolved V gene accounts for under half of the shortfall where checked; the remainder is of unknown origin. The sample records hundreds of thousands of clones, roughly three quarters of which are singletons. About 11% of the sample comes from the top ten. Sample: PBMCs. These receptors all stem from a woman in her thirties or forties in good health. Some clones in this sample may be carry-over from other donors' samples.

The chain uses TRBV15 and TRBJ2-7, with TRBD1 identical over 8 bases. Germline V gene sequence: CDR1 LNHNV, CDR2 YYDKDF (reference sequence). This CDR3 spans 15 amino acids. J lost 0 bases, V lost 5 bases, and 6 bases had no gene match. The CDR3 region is CATSGYRGSSYEQYF. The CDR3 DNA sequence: TGTGCCACCAGCGGTTACAGGGGGAGCTCCTACGAGCAGTACTTC.

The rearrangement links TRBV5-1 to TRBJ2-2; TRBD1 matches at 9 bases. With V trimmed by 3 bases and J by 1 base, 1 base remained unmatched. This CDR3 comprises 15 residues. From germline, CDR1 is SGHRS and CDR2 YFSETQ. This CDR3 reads CASSSGQGNTGELFF. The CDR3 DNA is TGCGCCAGCAGCTCGGGACAGGGGAACACCGGGGAGCTGTTTTTT.

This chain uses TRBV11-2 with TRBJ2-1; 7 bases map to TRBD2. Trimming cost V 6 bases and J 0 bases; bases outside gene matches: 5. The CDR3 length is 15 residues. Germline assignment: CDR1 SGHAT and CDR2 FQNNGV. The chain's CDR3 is CASRTGLNSYNEQFF. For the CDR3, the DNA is TGTGCCAGCAGGACGGGACTAAACTCCTACAATGAGCAGTTCTTC.

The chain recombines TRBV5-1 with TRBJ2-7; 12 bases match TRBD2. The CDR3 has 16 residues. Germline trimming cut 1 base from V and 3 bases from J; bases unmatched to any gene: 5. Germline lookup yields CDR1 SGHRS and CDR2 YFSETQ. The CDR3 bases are TGCGCCAGCAGCTTGCGCCCGACTAGCGGGAGCTACGAGCAGTACTTC. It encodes CASSLRPTSGSYEQYF.

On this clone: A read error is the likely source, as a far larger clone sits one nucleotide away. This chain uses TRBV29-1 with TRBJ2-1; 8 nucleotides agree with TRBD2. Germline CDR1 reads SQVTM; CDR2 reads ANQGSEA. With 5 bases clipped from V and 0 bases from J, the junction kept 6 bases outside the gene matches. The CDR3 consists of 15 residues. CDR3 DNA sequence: TGCAGCGTTCGGGTTAGCGGGGACTCCTACAATGAGCAGTTCTTC. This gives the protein CSVRVSGDSYNEQFF.